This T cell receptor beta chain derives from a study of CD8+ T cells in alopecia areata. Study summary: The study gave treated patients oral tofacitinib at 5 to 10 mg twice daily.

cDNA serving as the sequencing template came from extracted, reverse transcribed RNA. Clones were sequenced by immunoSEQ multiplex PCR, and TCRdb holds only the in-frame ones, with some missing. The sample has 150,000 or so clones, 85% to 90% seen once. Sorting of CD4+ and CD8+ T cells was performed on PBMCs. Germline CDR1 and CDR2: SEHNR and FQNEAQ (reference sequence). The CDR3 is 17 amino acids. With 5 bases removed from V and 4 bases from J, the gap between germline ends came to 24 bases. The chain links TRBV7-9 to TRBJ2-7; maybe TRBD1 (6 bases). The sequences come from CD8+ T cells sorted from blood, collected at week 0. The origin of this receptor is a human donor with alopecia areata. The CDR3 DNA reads TGTGCCAGCAGCGAATCCGGGACAAAAGTCCGGCAGTACGAGCAGTACTTC. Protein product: CASSESGTKVRQYEQYF.